The sequence of this T cell receptor (beta chain) was determined in a study of shared clonotypes between healthy human individuals. This CDR3 is built from 15 residues. The V and J ends lost 1 base and 4 bases, in that order; junction bases with no gene match: 5. Looked up from germline, CDR1 is MGHDK and CDR2 is SYGVNS. As originally analysed: ImmunoSEQ output lacked quality scores and full-length reads, limiting matched filtering. TCRdb's copy holds only in-frame clones and misses some; the assay was immunoSEQ multiplex PCR. V and J calls and clone size follow that table, whereas D and trimming were derived from the DNA. The sample has more than 2,000,000 clones; more than 85% are singletons. Study-level points and caveats: Naive CD4 clonotypes overlapped across a handful of donors at roughly 5.1%. Generation probability values for non-shared clonotypes were lower than those for clonotypes shared by all four donors.

Nashville, Tennessee was home to all donors, who were Caucasian adults. As for this clone: What it recognizes is unknown.

Material: naive CD4+ T cells from PBMCs. Sample subset: CD45RA+ positively selected. The sequence was collected from a man aged 18 to 30 in good health. Some clones in this sample may be carry-over from other donors' samples. The chain is built from TRBV25-1 and TRBJ2-5; 8 bases fit TRBD2. In DNA, the CDR3 is TGTGCCAGCAGTGAATCGGGAGGGCCAGGAGAGACCCAGTACTTC. Protein: CASSESGGPGETQYF.